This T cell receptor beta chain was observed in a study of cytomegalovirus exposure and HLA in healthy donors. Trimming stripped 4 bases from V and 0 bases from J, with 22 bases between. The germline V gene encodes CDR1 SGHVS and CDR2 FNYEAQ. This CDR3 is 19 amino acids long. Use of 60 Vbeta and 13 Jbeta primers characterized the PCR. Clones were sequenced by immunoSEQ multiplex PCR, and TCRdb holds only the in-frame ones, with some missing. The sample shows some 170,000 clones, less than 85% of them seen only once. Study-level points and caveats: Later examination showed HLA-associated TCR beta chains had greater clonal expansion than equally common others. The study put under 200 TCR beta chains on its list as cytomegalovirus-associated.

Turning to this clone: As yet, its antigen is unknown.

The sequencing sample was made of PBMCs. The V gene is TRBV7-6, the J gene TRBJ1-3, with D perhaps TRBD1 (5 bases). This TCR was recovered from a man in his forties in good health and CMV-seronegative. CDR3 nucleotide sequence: TGTGCCAGCAGCTCCCCATCGGCGGGACCCCTCTACTCTGGAAACACCATATATTTT. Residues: CASSSPSAGPLYSGNTIYF. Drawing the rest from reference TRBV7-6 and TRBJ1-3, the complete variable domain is GAGVSQSPRYKVTKRGQDVALRCDPISGHVSLYWYRQALGQGPEFLTYFNYEAQQDKSGLPNDRFSAERPEGSISTLTIQRTEQRDSAMYRCASSSPSAGPLYSGNTIYFGEGSWLTVV.